One sample yielded the 16 T cell receptor beta chains listed below, sequenced in a study of long-term antiretroviral therapy in people with HIV. Researchers report immunoSEQ v3.0 was run at survey level. Measured with immunoSEQ multiplex PCR; TCRdb has only the in-frame clones, and not every one. Of roughly 17,000 clones in the sample, approximately 81% are singletons; the top ten hold 5.2%. This specimen consisted of unsorted PBMCs, obtained 0.5 years after starting antiretroviral therapy. Receptors originate from a woman aged 40 to 50 with HIV.

The chain carries TRBV27 and TRBJ2-2, with D tentatively TRBD1 (6 bases). The CDR3 contains 14 residues. Trimming took off 3 bases at V and 5 bases at J, with 10 bases between the two ends. Germline CDR1 reads MNHEY; CDR2 reads SMNVEV (reference sequence). DNA for the CDR3: TGTGCCAGCAGTTTGGGGCAGGGGACCGGGGAGCTGTTTTTT. This encodes CASSLGQGTGELFF.

The chain carries TRBV6-5 and TRBJ1-1; no definite D call. The V end lost 0 bases, the J end lost 4 bases, and 9 bases lay between the germline ends. CDR3 size: 14 residues. Looked up from germline, CDR1 is MNHEY and CDR2 is SVGAGI. This CDR3 is CASSYSKLGTEAFF. Written as DNA, the CDR3 is TGTGCCAGCAGTTACTCAAAGTTGGGCACTGAAGCTTTCTTT.

This sequence joins TRBV5-1 and TRBJ1-2; unclear D gene. The length of the CDR3 is 14 residues. Germline-derived CDR1 and CDR2 are SGHRS and YFSETQ. The V and J ends lost 2 bases and 4 bases respectively, with 12 bases between them. The CDR3 sequence is CASSFTGLSYGYTF. The CDR3, as DNA: TGCGCCAGCAGCTTTACCGGGCTTTCCTATGGCTACACCTTC.

The chain employs TRBV28 and TRBJ2-7, with D unclear. Per the germline V gene, CDR1 is MDHEN and CDR2 is SYDVKM. This CDR3 contains 16 residues. Trimming cost V 5 bases and J 2 bases, with 19 bases left between them. CDR3 sequence reads: CASSAGSTDTTYEQYF. For the CDR3, the DNA is TGTGCCAGCAGTGCCGGGTCTACTGATACCACCTACGAGCAGTACTTC.

The chain recombines TRBV21-1 with TRBJ2-7; the table's D call TRBD2 went unverified against the DNA. TRBV21-1 is marked as a pseudogene. The CDR3 totals 23 residues. CDR3 nucleotide sequence: TGTGCCAGCAGCAAAGTGGAGACTAGCGGGAGTAAGGAATTGGAGCGTTTGCCCTACGAGCAGTACTTC. Translated, it gives CASSKVETSGSKELERLPYEQYF.

The rearrangement joins TRBV27 to TRBJ2-6, with a weak D call TRBD1 (6 bases). Germline V gene sequence: CDR1 MNHEY, CDR2 SMNVEV (reference sequence). Trimming took 5 bases from V and 1 from J, leaving 15 bases between them. The CDR3 has 17 residues. CDR3 bases: TGTGCCAGCAGTCCCGACAGGTTCGTGTCTGGGGCCAACGTCCTGACTTTC. Its protein is CASSPDRFVSGANVLTF.

CDR3 DNA sequence: TGCGCCAGCAGCCAACAGGACAGGAGTTTCGATACGCAGTATTTT. Amino acid sequence: CASSQQDRSFDTQYF. The genes are TRBV4-3 and TRBJ2-3, with 7 bases fitting TRBD1. Per the germline V gene, CDR1 is LGHNA and CDR2 is YSLEER. Trimming removed 2 bases from V and 6 bases from J; junction bases left unmatched: 8. The CDR3 runs to 15 residues.

This clone was counted only a few times. The chain recombines TRBV19 with TRBJ1-2; D might be TRBD1 (6 bases). Germline assignment: CDR1 LNHDA and CDR2 SQIVND (reference sequence). V shed 6 bases and J shed 6 bases, with 17 bases lying between them. This CDR3 is 14 amino acids long. The CDR3 protein is CASRYPSSGDGYTF. DNA for the CDR3: TGTGCCAGTAGATACCCCTCATCAGGGGATGGCTACACCTTC. Full variable domain (missing parts from reference TRBV19 and TRBJ1-2): DGGITQSPKYLFRKEGQNVTLSCEQNLNHDAMYWYRQDPGQGLRLIYYSQIVNDFQKGDIAEGYSVSREKKESFPLTVTSAQKNPTAFYLCASRYPSSGDGYTFGSGTRLTVV.

This clone was picked up a small number of times. The chain employs TRBV5-4 and TRBJ2-5; 8 nucleotides agree with TRBD2. V shed 4 bases, J shed 5 bases, and the junction held 10 bases outside the gene matches. CDR1 SGHNT and CDR2 YYREEE come from the germline V gene (reference sequence). The CDR3 has 15 residues. The DNA for the CDR3 is TGTGCCAGCAGCCCGCTTCGGGAGGGCCCGGAGACCCAGTACTTC. Protein product: CASSPLREGPETQYF.

J is TRBJ2-5 and V is TRBV7-9, with no clear D. The CDR3 totals 15 residues. CDR1 SEHNR and CDR2 FQNEAQ come from the germline V gene (reference sequence). The V end lost 5 bases, the J end lost 1 base, and 14 bases lay between the germline ends. The CDR3 loop reads CASSPFPRLQETQYF. The DNA for the CDR3 is TGTGCCAGCAGCCCATTTCCCCGTCTCCAAGAGACCCAGTACTTC. The full variable domain, completed using reference TRBV7-9 and TRBJ2-5, is DTGVSQNPRHKITKRGQNVTFRCDPISEHNRLYWYRQTLGQGPEFLTYFQNEAQLEKSRLLSDRFSAERPKGSFSTLEIQRTEQGDSAMYLCASSPFPRLQETQYFGPGTRLLVL.

The sample holds a few counts of this clone. The genes are TRBV6-5 and TRBJ1-2, with unresolved D. The CDR3 spans 15 residues. Trimming cost V 0 bases and J 4 bases, with 12 bases left between them. CDR1 is MNHEY, CDR2 SVGAGI, per germline. The CDR3 reads CASSYSRGVGYGYTF. CDR3 coding DNA: TGTGCCAGCAGTTACTCTCGGGGTGTTGGCTATGGCTACACCTTC.

The chain is built from TRBV6-5 and TRBJ1-2; no clear D gene. The CDR3 contains 14 residues. Germline V gene sequence: CDR1 MNHEY, CDR2 SVGAGI. Trimming stripped 0 bases from V and 0 bases from J, with 5 bases between. The CDR3 is CASSYSSANYGYTF. The DNA of the CDR3 is TGTGCCAGCAGTTACTCGTCAGCTAACTATGGCTACACCTTC.

The V gene is TRBV5-1, the J gene TRBJ2-7; D perhaps matches TRBD2 (5 bases). CDR1 is SGHRS and CDR2 is YFSETQ in the germline V gene. This CDR3 contains 16 residues. V lost 3 bases and J 2 bases, leaving 18 bases between the germline ends. The CDR3 protein is CASSSRRGRPTYEQYF. As DNA, the CDR3 is TGCGCCAGCAGCTCCCGCCGTGGGAGACCGACCTACGAGCAGTACTTC.

The V call is TRBV5-1, the J call TRBJ2-1; a weak D match, TRBD2 (6 bases). V lost 2 bases, J lost 2 bases, and 11 bases lay in between. This CDR3 contains 15 residues. Per the germline V gene, CDR1 is SGHRS and CDR2 is YFSETQ. This chain's CDR3 is CASSLGTPPYNEQFF. The CDR3 DNA reads as TGCGCCAGCAGCTTAGGGACTCCTCCCTACAATGAGCAGTTCTTC.

The chain uses TRBV5-1 and TRBJ2-3; D remains unclear. The V and J ends lost 0 bases and 1 base respectively, with 3 bases between them. CDR1 is SGHRS, CDR2 YFSETQ, per germline. The CDR3 is 13 residues long. CDR3 DNA sequence: TGCGCCAGCAGCTTGGCCGGCACAGATACGCAGTATTTT. Its protein is CASSLAGTDTQYF.

The chain combines TRBV2 with TRBJ1-2, with D perhaps TRBD1 (5 bases). This CDR3 is built from 14 residues. Germline V gives CDR1 SNHLY, CDR2 FYNNEI. V was pared by 5 bases and J by 8 bases, with 18 bases between. CDR3 residues: CASSKFGTPEGYTF. The CDR3 bases are TGTGCCAGCAGTAAGTTCGGGACGCCGGAAGGCTACACCTTC.